The source of this T cell receptor beta chain is a study of blood T cell repertoires in COVID-19. Whole-study context: Donors in the United States, Italy and Spain gave samples during acute or convalescent COVID-19.

Per the original data handling: Nucleated cell number was recorded as an estimate derived from reference gene primer amplification. Profiled with immunoSEQ multiplex PCR; TCRdb holds only in-frame clones, not every one. The V and J calls and clone size are taken from that table; D and trimming were inferred from the DNA. This table has over 75,000 clones, approximately 80% appearing once. The V segment lost 7 bases and the J segment 4 bases; nucleotides outside the gene matches: 11. This CDR3 has 15 residues. Germline V lookup: CDR1 MNHEY, CDR2 SVGAGI. Material: peripheral blood. This TCR was sampled from a woman older than 75 with active or convalescent COVID-19. The chain links TRBV6-5 to TRBJ2-7, with TRBD1 identical over 9 bases. The CDR3 nucleotides are TGTGCCAGCAAAGAGGGACAGGGAATCTTTTACGAGCAGTACTTC. Protein product: CASKEGQGIFYEQYF.